The clone carrying this TCR beta chain has just a few counts. The antigen remains undetermined. TCRdb passed the 5' RACE reads through MiXCR, listing each CDR3 protein once. The sample records some 90,000 distinct CDR3 sequences, more than 25% being singletons. Trimming pared 0 bases from V and 5 bases from J, leaving 16 bases between. Germline lookup yields CDR1 SGHTA and CDR2 FQGNSA. This CDR3 is built from 16 residues. The sample comes from a study of CD8 T cells in ankylosing spondylitis. Findings of the study overall: Disease-associated clones were reportedly significantly overrepresented in matched ankylosing spondylitis synovial fluid. Earlier authors reported some of these motif variants in reactive arthritis synovial fluid and blood.

The clonotype comes from a male donor with ankylosing spondylitis or in good health (not recorded which). Material for sequencing was blood, either unsorted or a sorted T cell fraction (not recorded which). The chain uses TRBV7-2 and TRBJ2-5; D may be TRBD1 (6 bases). As DNA, the CDR3 is TGTGCCAGCAGCTTAGCTAGCGCAGGGGCAGGCGAGACCCAGTACTTC. Translated, it gives CASSLASAGAGETQYF.